A single sample gave rise to the 18 T cell receptor beta chains below, sequenced in a study of prognosis after radiotherapy for stage I lung cancer. CDR3 of TCR beta was amplified from genomic DNA via a two-round multiplex PCR. Round one of PCR was performed, and it used primers specific to each TRBV and TRBJ gene. TCRdb ran MiXCR on the multiplex PCR reads and lists one entry per CDR3 protein. Of approximately 25,000 distinct CDR3 sequences listed, under 60% are singletons. The starting material was PBMCs, obtained before or after stereotactic body radiation therapy (not recorded which). The receptors derive from a donor at least 50 years old with non-small cell lung cancer.

This clonotype was recorded many times. The V call is TRBV27, the J call TRBJ2-1; D gene unclear. In germline, CDR1 is MNHEY, CDR2 SMNVEV (reference sequence). With 2 bases removed from V and 8 bases from J, the gap between germline ends came to 10 bases. The CDR3 consists of 13 residues. In nucleotides, the CDR3 is TGTGCCAGCAGTTTAAGTAGAGTCTATGAGCAGTTCTTC. It translates to CASSLSRVYEQFF.

This clonotype occurred many times. CDR3: CASSLSGNYEQYF. Here the CDR3 DNA reads TGTGCCAGCAGCTTAAGCGGGAACTACGAGCAGTACTTC. The chain joins TRBV7-9 to TRBJ2-7; 7 bases map to TRBD2. This CDR3 has 13 residues. The V and J ends lost 2 bases and 3 bases, in that order; junction bases with no gene match: 1. Germline CDR1 reads SEHNR; CDR2 reads FQNEAQ (reference sequence).

This clonotype was picked up a small number of times. Possible read error: a much larger clone is one base away. The J gene is TRBJ2-7, the V gene TRBV29-1; no firm D call. Germline-derived CDR1 and CDR2 are SQVTM and ANQGSEA. The CDR3 spans 12 residues. CDR3 coding DNA: TGCAGCGTTGAGGGTAACTCCTACGATCAGTACTTC. As protein: CSVEGNSYDQYF.

The rearrangement uses TRBV9 and TRBJ2-5; D may be TRBD1 (6 bases). Germline V CDR1 and CDR2: SGDLS, YYNGEE. The CDR3 sequence is 14 residues long. Trimming removed 4 bases from V and 7 bases from J, with 17 bases in between. The CDR3 region is CASSLEGTLGTQYF. CDR3 in DNA: TGTGCCAGCAGCCTAGAAGGGACATTAGGGACCCAGTACTTC. Full variable domain (outside the CDR3, taken from reference TRBV9 and TRBJ2-5): DSGVTQTPKHLITATGQRVTLRCSPRSGDLSVYWYQQSLDQGLQFLIQYYNGEERAKGNILERFSAQQFPDLHSELNLSSLELGDSALYFCASSLEGTLGTQYFGPGTRLLVL.

This clonotype came up many times. This chain uses TRBV6-2 or TRBV6-3 with TRBJ2-1; maybe TRBD2 (5 bases). CDR3 length: 15 residues. Germline assignment: CDR1 MNHEY and CDR2 SVGEGT. Trimming removed 2 bases from V and 7 bases from J, with 15 bases in between. CDR3 in amino acids: CASSYHNGDGNEQFF. The DNA for the CDR3 is TGTGCCAGCAGTTACCACAACGGGGATGGGAATGAGCAGTTCTTC.

Regarding this clonotype: This may arise from a read error, as a much more abundant clone is one base away. The rearrangement links TRBV2 to TRBJ2-5, with D hard to call. Per germline, CDR1 SNHLY and CDR2 FYNNEI. Trimming stripped 2 bases from V and 5 bases from J, with 12 bases between. The CDR3 is made up of 14 amino acids. The CDR3 DNA is TGTGCCAGCAGTGAATATGACGGGTGGGAGACCCAGTACTTC. Protein sequence: CASSEYDGWETQYF.

Of note for this clonotype: Lacking the conserved final phenylalanine or tryptophan, this CDR3 likely reflects a read error. Because the CDR3's place on the DNA is in doubt, the DNA is left out and the CDR3 is given as listed by TCRdb. The chain is built from TRBV3-2 and TRBJ2-5; the table names TRBD1, a call not compared with the DNA. TRBV3-2 is deemed a pseudogene. The CDR3 sequence runs 15 residues, both termini included. The CDR3 is CASSLRQGMRETQYL.

This clonotype was seen ten or more times. CDR3: CAISVGRGGWRSYNEQFF. CDR3 DNA sequence: TGTGCCATCAGTGTGGGCAGGGGAGGCTGGCGCTCCTACAATGAGCAGTTCTTC. The chain recombines TRBV10-3 with TRBJ2-1; D may be TRBD1 or TRBD2 (6 bases each). The V and J ends lost 4 bases and 0 bases respectively, with 19 bases between them. CDR3 length equals 18 residues. Germline V gene data show CDR1 as ENHRY and CDR2 as SYGVKD.

The chain carries TRBV14 and TRBJ2-1; 9 bases line up with TRBD1. The CDR3 totals 15 residues. Germline-derived CDR1 and CDR2 are SGHDN and FVKESK. Trimming took 5 bases from V and 4 from J; bases not matched to a gene: 6. CDR3 DNA: TGTGCCAGCAGCTTAAAGGGACAGGGATACAATGAGCAGTTCTTC. Residues: CASSLKGQGYNEQFF.

This sequence joins TRBV6-6 and TRBJ2-1, with D hard to call. Germline loops: CDR1 MNHNY, CDR2 SVGAGI (reference sequence). The CDR3 is 16 residues long. V was cut by 0 bases and J by 0 bases, with 9 bases left in between. The CDR3 DNA reads as TGTGCCAGCAGTTACTCAATAACGATCTCCTACAATGAGCAGTTCTTC. Residues: CASSYSITISYNEQFF.

As for this clonotype: A much larger clonotype is one base distant, so this may be a read error. This sequence joins TRBV9 and TRBJ1-2, with D hard to call. The CDR3 spans 14 residues. The germline CDR1 and CDR2 sequences are SGDLS and YYNGEE. The CDR3 DNA reads TGTGCCAGCAGCAAGATACAGAGTAACTATTGCTACACCTTC. Protein product: CASSKIQSNYCYTF.

The CDR3 sequence is CASRARSGYEQYF. In DNA, the CDR3 is TGTGCCAGCAGAGCTAGAAGTGGTTACGAGCAGTACTTC. This rearrangement joins TRBV27 to TRBJ2-7; D call uncertain. The CDR3 is 13 amino acids. Germline CDR1 MNHEY, CDR2 SMNVEV (reference sequence). The V end lost 6 bases, the J end lost 4 bases, and 13 bases lay between the germline ends.

This clonotype was detected ten times or more. The V gene is TRBV3-2, the J gene TRBJ2-1; TRBD2, the D gene given by the table, was not confirmed from the DNA. TRBV3-2 is annotated as a pseudogene. This CDR3 region has 19 residues. CDR3 residues: CASSPRTSGRRSSYNEQFF. CDR3 nucleotide sequence: TGTGCCAGCAGCCCCCGGACTAGCGGGAGAAGGAGCTCCTACAATGAGCAGTTCTTC.

The genes are TRBV24-1 and TRBJ1-2, with 7 bases matching TRBD1. The CDR3 length is 17 residues. Germline V gene data show CDR1 as KGHDR and CDR2 as SFDVKD. J was trimmed by 0 bases and V by 3 bases; bases with no gene match: 9. The CDR3 DNA reads as TGTGCCACCAGTGATGCCACAGGGGCCCGAGCTAACTATGGCTACACCTTC. Protein product: CATSDATGARANYGYTF.

This clonotype was recorded at least ten times. The chain is built from TRBV6-2 or TRBV6-3 and TRBJ2-1; 14 bases are a match to TRBD2. The CDR3 consists of 20 residues. CDR1 is MNHEY, CDR2 SVGEGT, per germline. The V segment lost 0 bases and the J segment 5 bases; nucleotides outside the gene matches: 12. The CDR3 nucleotides read TGTGCCAGCAGTTACTCGAGAGGGACTAGCGGGAGTAGGGGAAACAATGAGCAGTTCTTC. It codes for CASSYSRGTSGSRGNNEQFF.

At least ten counts were recorded for this clonotype. The chain employs TRBV20-1 and TRBJ2-7; maybe TRBD2 (5 bases). V lost 0 bases, J lost 3 bases, and 18 bases lay in between. The CDR3 is made up of 16 amino acids. Germline V gene data show CDR1 as DFQATT and CDR2 as SNEGSKA (reference sequence). CDR3: CSARDSMREWDYEQYF. In nucleotides, the CDR3 is TGCAGTGCTAGAGATAGTATGAGGGAGTGGGACTACGAGCAGTACTTC.

The chain has TRBV7-9 and TRBJ2-7, with 7 bases that match TRBD1. CDR1 and CDR2 (germline): SEHNR, FQNEAQ (reference sequence). The CDR3 runs to 16 residues. The V gene end was trimmed by 1 base and the J gene end by 0 bases; junction bases not matched to a gene: 6. In DNA form, the CDR3 reads TGTGCCAGCAGCTTAGGGGGGACAGTGACCTCCTACGAGCAGTACTTC. Protein product: CASSLGGTVTSYEQYF.

There are many counts of this clonotype. The rearrangement links TRBV6-5 to TRBJ2-1, with 10 positions matching TRBD1. The ends lost 4 bases at V and 7 bases at J; junction bases unmatched: 7. CDR1 and CDR2 from the germline V gene are MNHEY and SVGAGI. There are 15 residues in the CDR3. CDR3 in amino acids: CASSLSGQGFNEQFF. The CDR3 DNA reads as TGTGCCAGCAGTTTATCGGGACAGGGGTTTAATGAGCAGTTCTTC.